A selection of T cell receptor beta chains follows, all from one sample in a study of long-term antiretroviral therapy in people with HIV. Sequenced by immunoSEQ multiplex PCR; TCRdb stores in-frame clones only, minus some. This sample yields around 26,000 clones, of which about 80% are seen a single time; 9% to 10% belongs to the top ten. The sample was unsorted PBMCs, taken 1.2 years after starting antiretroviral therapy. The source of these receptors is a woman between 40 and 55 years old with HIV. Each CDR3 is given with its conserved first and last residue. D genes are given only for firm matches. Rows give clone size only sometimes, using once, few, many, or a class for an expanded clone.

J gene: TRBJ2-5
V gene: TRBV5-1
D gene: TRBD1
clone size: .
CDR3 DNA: TGCGCCAGCAGCTTGGAGGGGACAGACCAAGAGACCCAGTACTTC
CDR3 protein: CASSLEGTDQETQYF

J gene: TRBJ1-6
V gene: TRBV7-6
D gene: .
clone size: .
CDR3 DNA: TGTGCCAGCAGCCCCGGAGATTCACCCCTCCACTTT
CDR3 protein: CASSPGDSPLHF

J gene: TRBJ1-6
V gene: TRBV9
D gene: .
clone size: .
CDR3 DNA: TGTGCCAGCAGCCCGACTCCTCTACACCCCCTCCACTTT
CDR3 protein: CASSPTPLHPLHF

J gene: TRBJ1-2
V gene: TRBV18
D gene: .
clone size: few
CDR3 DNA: TGTGCCAGCTCACTGGACGGGGACTATGGCTACACCTTC
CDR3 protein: CASSLDGDYGYTF

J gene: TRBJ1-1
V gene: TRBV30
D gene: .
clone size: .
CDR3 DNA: TGTGCCTGGAGTGTGTCAAGGGAAGCTTTCTTT
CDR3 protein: CAWSVSREAFF

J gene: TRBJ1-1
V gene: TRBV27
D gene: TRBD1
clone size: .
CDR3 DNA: TGTGCCAGCAGTTTATTGCGCAGGGGGCTGGTGGACACTGAAGCTTTCTTT
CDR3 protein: CASSLLRRGLVDTEAFF

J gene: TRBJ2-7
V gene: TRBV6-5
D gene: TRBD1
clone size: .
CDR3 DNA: TGTGCCAGCAGTTGGGACAGGGGCGCCTACGAGCAGTACTTC
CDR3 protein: CASSWDRGAYEQYF

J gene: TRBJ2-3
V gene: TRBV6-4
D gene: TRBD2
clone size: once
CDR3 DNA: TGTGCCAGCAGTGACTCGACTAGCGGGGGTTTGGATACGCAGTATTTT
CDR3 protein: CASSDSTSGGLDTQYF

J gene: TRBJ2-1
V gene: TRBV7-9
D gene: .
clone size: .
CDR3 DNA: TGTGCCAGCAGCTTCCTGTTAGGGTTGGGCGGTGAGCAGTTCTTC
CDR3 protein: CASSFLLGLGGEQFF

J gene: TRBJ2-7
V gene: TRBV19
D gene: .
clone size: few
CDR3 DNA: TGTGCCAGTAGTAGGCAGGTATCAACCGAGCAGTACTTC
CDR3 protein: CASSRQVSTEQYF

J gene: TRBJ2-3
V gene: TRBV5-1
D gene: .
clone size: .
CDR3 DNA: TGCGCCAGCAGCTTGACTAGTGGGGCAGATACGCAGTATTTT
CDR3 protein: CASSLTSGADTQYF

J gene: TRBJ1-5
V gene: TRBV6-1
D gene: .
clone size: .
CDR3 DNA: TGTGCCAGCTCGGACAGTCCCCTCAATCAGCCCCAGCATTTT
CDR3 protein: CASSDSPLNQPQHF

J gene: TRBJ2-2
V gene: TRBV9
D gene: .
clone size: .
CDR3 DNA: TGTGCCAGCAGCGTAATCACCGGGGAGCTGTTTTTT
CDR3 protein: CASSVITGELFF

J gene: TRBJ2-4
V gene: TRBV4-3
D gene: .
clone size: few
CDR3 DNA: TGCGCCAGCAGCCAAGGGGTCCAGGACATTCAGTACTTC
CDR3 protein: CASSQGVQDIQYF

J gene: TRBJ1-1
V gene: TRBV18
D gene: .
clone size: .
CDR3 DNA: TGTGCCAGCTCACCAACAAGTATGAACACTGAAGCTTTCTTT
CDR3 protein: CASSPTSMNTEAFF

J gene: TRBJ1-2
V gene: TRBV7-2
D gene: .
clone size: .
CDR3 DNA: TGTGCCAGCAGCGCTGGGGCAGATGGCTACACCTTC
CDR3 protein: CASSAGADGYTF

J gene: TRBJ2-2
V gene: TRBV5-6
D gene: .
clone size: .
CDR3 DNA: TGTGCCAGCAGCTTCGGGACTCGCGGGGACACCGGGGAGCTGTTTTTT
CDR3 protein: CASSFGTRGDTGELFF

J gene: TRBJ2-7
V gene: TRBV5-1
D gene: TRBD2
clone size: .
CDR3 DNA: TGCGCCAGCAGCCGGACTAGTCTGTTCCACGAGCAGTACTTC
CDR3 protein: CASSRTSLFHEQYF

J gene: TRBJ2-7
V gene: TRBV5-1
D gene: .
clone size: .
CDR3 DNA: TGCGCCAGCAGCGACCTGATAGGCAGCTACGAGCAGTACTTC
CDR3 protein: CASSDLIGSYEQYF

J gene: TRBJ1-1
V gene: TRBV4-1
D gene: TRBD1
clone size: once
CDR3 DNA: TGCGCCAGCAGCCAGGCACAGGGGGTTACCGTGAACACTGAAGCTTTCTTT
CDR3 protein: CASSQAQGVTVNTEAFF

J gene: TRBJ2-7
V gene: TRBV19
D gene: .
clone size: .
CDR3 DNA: TGTGCCAGTAGTCCACGGACCGCTACCTACGAGCAGTACTTC
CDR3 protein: CASSPRTATYEQYF

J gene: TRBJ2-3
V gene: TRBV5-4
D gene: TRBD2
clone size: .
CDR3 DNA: TGTGCCTTTCTAGCGGGAGTAACGTCAGATACGCAGTATTTT
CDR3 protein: CAFLAGVTSDTQYF

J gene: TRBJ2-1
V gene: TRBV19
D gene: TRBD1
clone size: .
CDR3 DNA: TGTGCCAGTAGTTGGGACAGCCCCAATGAGCAGTTCTTC
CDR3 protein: CASSWDSPNEQFF

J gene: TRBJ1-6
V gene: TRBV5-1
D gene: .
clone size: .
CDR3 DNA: TGCGCCAGCAGCTTTTTGGGGGACTCCTATAATTCACCCCTCCACTTT
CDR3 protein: CASSFLGDSYNSPLHF

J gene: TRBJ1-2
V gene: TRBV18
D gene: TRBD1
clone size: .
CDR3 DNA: TGTGCCAGCTCGGGGGACAGTTCCCTGTTTAACTATGGCTACACCTTC
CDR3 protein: CASSGDSSLFNYGYTF

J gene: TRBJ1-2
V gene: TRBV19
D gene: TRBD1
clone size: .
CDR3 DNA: TGTGCCAGCTGGACAGGCGTCACGAACTATGGCTACACCTTC
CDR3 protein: CASWTGVTNYGYTF

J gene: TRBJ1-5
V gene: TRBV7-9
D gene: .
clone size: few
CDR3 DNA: TGTGCCAGGCCCGGGTATCAGCCCCAGCATTTT
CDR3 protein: CARPGYQPQHF

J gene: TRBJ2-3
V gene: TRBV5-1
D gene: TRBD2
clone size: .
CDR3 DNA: TGCGCCAGCAGCTTCTCGGGGGGAGGCACAGATACGCAGTATTTT
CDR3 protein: CASSFSGGGTDTQYF

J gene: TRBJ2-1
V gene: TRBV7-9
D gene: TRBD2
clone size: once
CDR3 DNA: TGTGCCAGCAGCTTAGTTGCGGGGGGGCCCCATGAGCAGTTCTTC
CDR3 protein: CASSLVAGGPHEQFF

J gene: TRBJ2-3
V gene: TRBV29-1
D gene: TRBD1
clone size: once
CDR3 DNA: TGCAGCGTTGAAGGACAGGGGGCAACAGATACGCAGTATTTT
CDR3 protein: CSVEGQGATDTQYF

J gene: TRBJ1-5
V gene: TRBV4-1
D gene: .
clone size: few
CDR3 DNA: TGCGCCAGCAGCCAATATTTTAGCTCCTCTGGGCCCCAGCATTTT
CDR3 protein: CASSQYFSSSGPQHF

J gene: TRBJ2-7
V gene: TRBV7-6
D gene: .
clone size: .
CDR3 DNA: TGTGCCAGCAGCTTGGTCCCCCGGGGCGAGCAGTACTTC
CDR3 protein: CASSLVPRGEQYF

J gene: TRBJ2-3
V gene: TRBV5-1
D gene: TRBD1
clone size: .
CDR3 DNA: TGCGCCAGCGCTTTGACAGGGGGGTACACAGATACGCAGTATTTT
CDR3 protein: CASALTGGYTDTQYF

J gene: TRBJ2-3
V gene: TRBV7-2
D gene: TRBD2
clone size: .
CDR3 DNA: TGTGCCAGCAGCCTCCTCGGGACTAGCCCCCGCACAGATACGCAGTATTTT
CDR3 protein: CASSLLGTSPRTDTQYF

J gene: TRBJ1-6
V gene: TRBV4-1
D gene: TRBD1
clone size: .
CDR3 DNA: TGCGCCAGCAGCCAAGATCAGGGGGCGAGATGGTATAATTCACCCCTCCACTTT
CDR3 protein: CASSQDQGARWYNSPLHF

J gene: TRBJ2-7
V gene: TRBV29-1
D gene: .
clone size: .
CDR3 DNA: TGCAGCGCCGAGGTCCGGGACTACGAGCAGTACTTC
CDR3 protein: CSAEVRDYEQYF

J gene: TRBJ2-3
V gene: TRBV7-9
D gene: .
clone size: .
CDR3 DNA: TGTGCCAGCAGCGCTTCCCCAGGCCGAGATACGCAGTATTTT
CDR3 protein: CASSASPGRDTQYF

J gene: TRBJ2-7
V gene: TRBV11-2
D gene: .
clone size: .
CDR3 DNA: TGTGCCAGCAGCTTAACTCGCGAGCAGTACTTC
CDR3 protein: CASSLTREQYF

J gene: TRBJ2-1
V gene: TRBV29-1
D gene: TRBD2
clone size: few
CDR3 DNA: TGCAGCGTTCGGCGCGGGAGCGTAGACAATGAGCAGTTCTTC
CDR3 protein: CSVRRGSVDNEQFF

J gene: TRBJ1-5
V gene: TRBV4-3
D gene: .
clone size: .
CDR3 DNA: TGCGCCAGCAGCCTGGAGGCAGCCACCAATCAGCCCCAGCATTTT
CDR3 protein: CASSLEAATNQPQHF

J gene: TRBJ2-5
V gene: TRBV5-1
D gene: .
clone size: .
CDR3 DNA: TGCGCCAGCAGCTTGGAGCCTACAGGGAAAGAGACCCAGTACTTC
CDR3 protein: CASSLEPTGKETQYF

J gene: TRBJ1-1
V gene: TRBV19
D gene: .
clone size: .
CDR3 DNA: TGTGCCAGTAGTATTGAGGGGAACACTGAAGCTTTCTTT
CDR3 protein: CASSIEGNTEAFF

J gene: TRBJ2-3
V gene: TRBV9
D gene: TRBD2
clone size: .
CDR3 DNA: TGTGCCAGCAGCGTTACTAGCGGGGGAAACACAGATACGCAGTATTTT
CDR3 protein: CASSVTSGGNTDTQYF

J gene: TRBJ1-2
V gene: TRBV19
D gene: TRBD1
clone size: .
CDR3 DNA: TGTGCCAGTAGTATCAGGGGGGCTAATAATGGCTACACCTTC
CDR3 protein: CASSIRGANNGYTF